The clone carrying this T cell receptor (beta chain) was detected once. Its antigen is undetermined. Germline and junction disagree at one end, which may indicate a read error. The sample comes from a study of shared clonotypes between healthy human individuals. Study results and caveats: In contrast to clonotypes shared by all four donors, non-shared clonotypes had lower generation probabilities. Shared clonotypes: approximately 4.5% naive CD4, roughly 3.8% naive CD8, about 2.2% memory CD4, about 0.41% memory CD8.

Sequenced by immunoSEQ multiplex PCR; TCRdb stores in-frame clones only, minus some. Of 1,500,000 or so clones listed, around 97% are singletons. In germline, CDR1 is SNHLY, CDR2 FYNNEI. The CDR3 runs to 13 residues. This chain links TRBV2 with TRBJ2-7; weak D call: TRBD1 (5 bases). The sequencing input was naive CD4+ T cells sorted from blood. The subset: CD45RA+ positively selected. This receptor was identified in a man aged 30-40 years in good health. The CDR3 bases are TGTGCCAGCAGTGAACAGGGCTCCTCCGAGCAGTACTTC. Residues: CASSEQGSSEQYF.